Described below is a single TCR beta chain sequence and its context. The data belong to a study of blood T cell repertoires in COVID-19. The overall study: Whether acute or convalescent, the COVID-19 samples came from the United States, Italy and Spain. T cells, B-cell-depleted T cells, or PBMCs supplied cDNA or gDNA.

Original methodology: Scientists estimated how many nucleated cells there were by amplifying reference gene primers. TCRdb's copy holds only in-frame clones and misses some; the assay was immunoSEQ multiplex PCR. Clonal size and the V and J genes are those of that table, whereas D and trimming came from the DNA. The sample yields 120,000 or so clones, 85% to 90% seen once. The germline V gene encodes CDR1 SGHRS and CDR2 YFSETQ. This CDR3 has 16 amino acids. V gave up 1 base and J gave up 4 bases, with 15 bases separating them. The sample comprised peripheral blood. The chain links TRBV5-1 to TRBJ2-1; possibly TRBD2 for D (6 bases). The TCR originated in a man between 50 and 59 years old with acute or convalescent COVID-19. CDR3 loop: CASSLQISGPYNEQFF. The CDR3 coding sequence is TGCGCCAGCAGCTTGCAGATTAGCGGTCCTTACAATGAGCAGTTCTTC.